Listed here are 13 T cell receptor beta chains from one sample, sequenced in a study of blood T cell repertoires in COVID-19. The assay was immunoSEQ multiplex PCR, and TCRdb's table has in-frame clones only and misses some. The data hold 150,000 to 200,000 clones, with over 70% observed a single time. The sequencing sample was made of peripheral blood. Source of these receptors: a man in his sixties or seventies with acute or convalescent COVID-19.

The CDR3 nucleotides read TGTGCCAGCAGAGATACTAGCGGGAGGGCCAATGAGCAGTTCTTC. This codes for CASRDTSGRANEQFF. The V gene is TRBV13, the J gene TRBJ2-1, with 13 bases that match TRBD2. With 6 bases clipped from V and 6 bases from J, the junction kept 5 bases outside the gene matches. Germline assignment: CDR1 PRHDT and CDR2 FYEKMQ (reference sequence). The length of the CDR3 is 15 residues.

This chain connects TRBV7-3 to TRBJ1-1; no definite D call. V was cut by 2 bases and J by 3 bases, with 7 bases left in between. Per the germline V gene, CDR1 is SGHTA and CDR2 is FQGTGA. CDR3 length: 13 amino acids. This chain's CDR3 is CASSLAGYTEAFF. The DNA for the CDR3 is TGTGCCAGCAGCTTAGCGGGATACACTGAAGCTTTCTTT.

The V gene is TRBV11-3, the J gene TRBJ2-3, with 9 bases that match TRBD1. V trimming: 3 bases; J trimming: 6 bases; junction bases outside the gene matches: 7. Looked up from germline, CDR1 is SGHNT and CDR2 is YENEEA. The CDR3 is 15 residues long. The DNA of the CDR3 is TGTGCCAGCAGCTTGGGACAGGGTTCCGTTGATACGCAGTATTTT. It specifies CASSLGQGSVDTQYF.

The chain combines TRBV7-3 with TRBJ2-1; a weak D match, TRBD1 (6 bases). This CDR3 region has 15 residues. CDR1 SGHTA and CDR2 FQGTGA come from the germline V gene. The V gene lost 4 bases and the J gene lost 2 bases, with 12 bases spanning the gap. In DNA, the CDR3 is TGTGCCAGCAGCTCCGGGACACAACCCTACAATGAGCAGTTCTTC. This codes for CASSSGTQPYNEQFF.

This clone has more than one count but fewer than ten. The J gene is TRBJ1-1, the V gene TRBV7-3, with no clear D. Trimming stripped 2 bases from V and 1 base from J, with 8 bases between. There are 14 residues in the CDR3. Looked up from germline, CDR1 is SGHTA and CDR2 is FQGTGA. In DNA, the CDR3 is TGTGCCAGCAGCTTACGCCTAGAGAACACTGAAGCTTTCTTT. Amino acid sequence: CASSLRLENTEAFF.

The V and J genes are TRBV18 and TRBJ2-1, with D maybe TRBD2 (5 bases). Trimming removed 3 bases from V and 8 bases from J, with 11 bases in between. Germline lookup yields CDR1 KGHSH and CDR2 LQKENI. This CDR3 spans 13 amino acids. CDR3 loop: CASSPPSRYEQFF. CDR3 coding DNA: TGTGCCAGCTCACCTCCTAGCCGCTATGAGCAGTTCTTC.

This clone was found once. The V call is TRBV7-2, the J call TRBJ2-3; 8 bases agree with TRBD2. CDR1 is SGHTA, CDR2 FQGNSA, per germline. The CDR3 sequence is 16 residues long. V was pared by 6 bases and J by 2 bases, with 10 bases of the junction left unmatched. CDR3 nucleotide sequence: TGTGCCAGCAGTTTAAGCGGGAGAGGGGCCACAGATACGCAGTATTTT. It is translated as CASSLSGRGATDTQYF.

This sequence joins TRBV4-1 and TRBJ2-3; 7 nucleotides align to TRBD2. CDR3 length: 16 amino acids. Germline assignment: CDR1 MGHRA and CDR2 YSYEKL. The V segment lost 2 bases and the J segment 4 bases; nucleotides outside the gene matches: 9. The CDR3 coding sequence is TGCGCCAGCAGCCAAAAGGCGGGCGGGAGATCAGATACGCAGTATTTT. Translated: CASSQKAGGRSDTQYF.

The CDR3 bases are TGTGCCAGCAGCTTGAGGGGGTTAGAGCAGTACTTC. Translation gives CASSLRGLEQYF. The rearrangement uses TRBV5-6 and TRBJ2-7; a weak D match, TRBD1 (6 bases). This CDR3 region has 12 residues. Looked up from germline, CDR1 is SGHDT and CDR2 is YYEEEE. Trimming removed 1 base from V and 7 bases from J, with 9 bases in between.

The J gene is TRBJ2-5, the V gene TRBV7-9; D perhaps matches TRBD1 (6 bases). The CDR3 length is 15 residues. Germline CDR1 is SEHNR and CDR2 is FQNEAQ (reference sequence). V was cut by 3 bases and J by 4 bases, with 15 bases left in between. The CDR3 region has the DNA TGTGCCAGCAGCTTGTTTGCAGGGGTTGGAGAGACCCAGTACTTC. Protein: CASSLFAGVGETQYF.

The rearrangement joins TRBV9 to TRBJ2-7; 14 bases are a match to TRBD2. Germline-derived CDR1 and CDR2 are SGDLS and YYNGEE. The V gene end was trimmed by 6 bases and the J gene end by 6 bases; junction bases not matched to a gene: 11. This CDR3 is built from 16 residues. The DNA of the CDR3 is TGTGCCAGCACCCAGGGACTAGCGGGAGATTGGGCCGAGCAGTACTTC. This sequence encodes CASTQGLAGDWAEQYF.

This clone came up once. V and J are TRBV5-4 and TRBJ2-2, with no clear D. V lost 2 bases and J lost 8, with 10 bases in between. Germline V gene data show CDR1 as SGHNT and CDR2 as YYREEE (reference sequence). The CDR3 runs 13 residues. The CDR3 region is CASSLRGSGELFF. The CDR3 bases are TGTGCCAGCAGCTTAAGAGGTTCTGGGGAGCTGTTTTTT.

Only one count was recorded for this clone. The V and J genes are TRBV27 and TRBJ2-2; a possible D gene is TRBD2 (6 bases). The germline gives CDR1 MNHEY, CDR2 SMNVEV (reference sequence). The CDR3 contains 15 residues. Trimming took off 6 bases at V and 5 bases at J, with 16 bases between the two ends. The CDR3 coding sequence is TGTGCCAGCAGCCAGCCGGGTCGGGAGACCGGGGAGCTGTTTTTT. This sequence encodes CASSQPGRETGELFF.